Listed below are T cell receptor beta chains from one sample, sequenced in a study of regulatory T cells in long-lasting Graves disease. TCRdb re-analysed the multiplex PCR reads in MiXCR, keeping a single row per CDR3 protein. The sample shows 400,000 to 450,000 distinct CDR3 sequences, about a sixth of them seen only once. These data are also associated with another study on T cells in Graves' hyperthyroidism and ophthalmopathy.

The sequencing used peripheral blood mononuclear cells (PBMCs), collected at new diagnosis, from a patient treated with antithyroid drugs. All receptors derive from a woman between 25 and 40 years old with Graves disease. The CDR3 runs from the conserved cysteine through the conserved F or W. Fields, in order: J gene, V gene, CDR3 protein.

J: TRBJ2-7
V: TRBV28
CDR3: CASRGTSGITYEQYF

J: TRBJ1-2
V: TRBV20-1
CDR3: CSASREVGSGYTF

J: TRBJ1-1
V: TRBV27
CDR3: CASSLIWEGAGTEAFF

J: TRBJ1-6
V: TRBV30
CDR3: CAWSAPQQGNSPLHF

J: TRBJ1-5
V: TRBV10-3
CDR3: CAISDEQGRNQPQHF

J: TRBJ2-7
V: TRBV10-3
CDR3: CAISESASGRWYEQYF

J: TRBJ2-5
V: TRBV5-6
CDR3: CASSLTSRGVSGETQYF

J: TRBJ2-5
V: TRBV14
CDR3: CASSQIVGWGETQYF

J: TRBJ1-2
V: TRBV5-1
CDR3: CASSPRGQRVFNYGYTF

J: TRBJ2-3
V: TRBV20-1
CDR3: CSAREGVGTQYF

J: TRBJ2-3
V: TRBV28
CDR3: CASMVAGGPLITDTQYF

J: TRBJ2-7
V: TRBV28
CDR3: CASRLRGEQYF

J: TRBJ1-2
V: TRBV6-2/TRBV6-3
CDR3: CASSFTGDGYTF